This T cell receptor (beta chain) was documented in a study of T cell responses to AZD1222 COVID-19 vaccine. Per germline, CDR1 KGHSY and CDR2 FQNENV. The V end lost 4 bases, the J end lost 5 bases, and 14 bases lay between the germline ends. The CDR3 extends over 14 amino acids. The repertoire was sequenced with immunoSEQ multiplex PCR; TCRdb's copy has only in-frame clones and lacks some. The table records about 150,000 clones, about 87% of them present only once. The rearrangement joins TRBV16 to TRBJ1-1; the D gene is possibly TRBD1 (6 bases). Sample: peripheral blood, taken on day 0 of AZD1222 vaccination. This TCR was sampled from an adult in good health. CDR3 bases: TGTGCCAGCAGCCCAGGGGTATGGGGAACTGAAGCTTTCTTT. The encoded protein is CASSPGVWGTEAFF.